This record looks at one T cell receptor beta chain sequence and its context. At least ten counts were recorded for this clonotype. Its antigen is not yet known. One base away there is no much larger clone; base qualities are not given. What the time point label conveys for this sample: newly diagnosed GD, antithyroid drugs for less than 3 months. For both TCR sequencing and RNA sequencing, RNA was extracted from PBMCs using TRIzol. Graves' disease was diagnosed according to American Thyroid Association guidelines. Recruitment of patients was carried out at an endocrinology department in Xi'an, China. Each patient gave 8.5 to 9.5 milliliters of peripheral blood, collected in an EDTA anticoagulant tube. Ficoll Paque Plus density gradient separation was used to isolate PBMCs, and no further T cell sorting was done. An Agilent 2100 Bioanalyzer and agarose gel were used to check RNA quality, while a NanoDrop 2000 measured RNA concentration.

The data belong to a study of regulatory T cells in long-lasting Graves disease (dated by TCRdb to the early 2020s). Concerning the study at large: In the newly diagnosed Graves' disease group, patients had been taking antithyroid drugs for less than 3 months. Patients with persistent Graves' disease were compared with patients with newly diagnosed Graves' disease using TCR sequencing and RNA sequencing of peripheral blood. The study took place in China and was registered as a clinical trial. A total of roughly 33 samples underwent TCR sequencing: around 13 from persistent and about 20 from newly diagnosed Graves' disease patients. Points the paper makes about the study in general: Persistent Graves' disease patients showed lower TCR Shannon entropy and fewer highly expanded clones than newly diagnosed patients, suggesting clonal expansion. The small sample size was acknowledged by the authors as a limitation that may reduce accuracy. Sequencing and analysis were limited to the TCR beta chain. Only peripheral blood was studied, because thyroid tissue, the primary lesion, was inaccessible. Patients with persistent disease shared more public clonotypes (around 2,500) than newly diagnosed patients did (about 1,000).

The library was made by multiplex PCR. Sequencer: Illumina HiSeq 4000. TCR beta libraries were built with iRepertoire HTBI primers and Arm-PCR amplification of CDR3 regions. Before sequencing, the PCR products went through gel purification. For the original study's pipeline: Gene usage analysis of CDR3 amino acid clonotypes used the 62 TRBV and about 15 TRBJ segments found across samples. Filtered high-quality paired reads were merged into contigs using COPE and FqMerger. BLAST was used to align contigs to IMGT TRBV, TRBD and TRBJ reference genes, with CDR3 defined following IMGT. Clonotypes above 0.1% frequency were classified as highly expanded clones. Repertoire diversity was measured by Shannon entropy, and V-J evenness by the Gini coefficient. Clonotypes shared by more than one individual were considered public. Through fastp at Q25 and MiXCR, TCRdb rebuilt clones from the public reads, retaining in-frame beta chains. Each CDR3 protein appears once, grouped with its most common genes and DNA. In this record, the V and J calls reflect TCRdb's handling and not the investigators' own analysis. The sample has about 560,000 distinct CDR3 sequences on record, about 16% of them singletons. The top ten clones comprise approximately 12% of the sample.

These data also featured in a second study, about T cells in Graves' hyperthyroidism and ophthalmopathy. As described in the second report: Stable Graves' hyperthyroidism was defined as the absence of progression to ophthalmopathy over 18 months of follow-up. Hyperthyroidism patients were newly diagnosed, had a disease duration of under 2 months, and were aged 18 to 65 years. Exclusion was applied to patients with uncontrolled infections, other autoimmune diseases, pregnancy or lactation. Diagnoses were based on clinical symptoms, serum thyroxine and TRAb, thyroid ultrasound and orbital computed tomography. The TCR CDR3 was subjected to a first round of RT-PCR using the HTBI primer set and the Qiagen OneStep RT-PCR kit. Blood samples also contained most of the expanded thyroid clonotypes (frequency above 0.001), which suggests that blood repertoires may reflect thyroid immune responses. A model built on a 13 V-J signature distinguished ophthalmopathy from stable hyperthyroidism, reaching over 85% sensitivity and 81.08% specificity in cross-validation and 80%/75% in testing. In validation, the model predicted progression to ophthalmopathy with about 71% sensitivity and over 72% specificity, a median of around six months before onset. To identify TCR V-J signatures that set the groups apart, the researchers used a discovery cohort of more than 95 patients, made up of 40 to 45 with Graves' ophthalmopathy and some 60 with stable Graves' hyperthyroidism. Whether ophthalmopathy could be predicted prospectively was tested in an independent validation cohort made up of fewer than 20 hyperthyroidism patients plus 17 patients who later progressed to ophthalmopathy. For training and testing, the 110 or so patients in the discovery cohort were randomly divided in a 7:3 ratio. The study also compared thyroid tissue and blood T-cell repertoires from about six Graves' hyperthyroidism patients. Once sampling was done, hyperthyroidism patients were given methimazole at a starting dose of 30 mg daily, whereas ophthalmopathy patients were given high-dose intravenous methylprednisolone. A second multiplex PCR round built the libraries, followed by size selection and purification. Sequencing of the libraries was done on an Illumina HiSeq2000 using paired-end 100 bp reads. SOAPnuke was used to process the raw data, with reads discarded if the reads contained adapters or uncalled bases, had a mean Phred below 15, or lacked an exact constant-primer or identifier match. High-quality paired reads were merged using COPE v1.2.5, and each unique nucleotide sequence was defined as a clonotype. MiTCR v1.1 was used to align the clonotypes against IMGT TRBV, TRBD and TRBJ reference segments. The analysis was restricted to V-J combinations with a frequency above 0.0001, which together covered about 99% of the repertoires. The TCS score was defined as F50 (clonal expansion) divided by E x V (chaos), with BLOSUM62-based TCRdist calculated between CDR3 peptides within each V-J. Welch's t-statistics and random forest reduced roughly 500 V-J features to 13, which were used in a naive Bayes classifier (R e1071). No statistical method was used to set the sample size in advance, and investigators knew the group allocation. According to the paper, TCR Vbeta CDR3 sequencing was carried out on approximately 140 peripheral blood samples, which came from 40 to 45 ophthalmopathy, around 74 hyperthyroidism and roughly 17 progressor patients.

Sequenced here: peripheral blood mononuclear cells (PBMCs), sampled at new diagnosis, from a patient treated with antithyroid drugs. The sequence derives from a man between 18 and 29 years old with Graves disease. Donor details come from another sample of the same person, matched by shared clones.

Here is the DNA: TGTGCCAGCAACAGCCTCTATGGCTACACCTTC. Its product reads: CASNSLYGYTF. The chain uses TRBV28 and TRBJ1-2, with the D gene not clear enough to name. Reading from cysteine to phenylalanine, the CDR3 counts 11 amino acids. Only the CDR3 part of the read is kept: 33 bases, read in frame from the first base. V is reduced by 7 bases and J by 4 bases, leaving a spacing of 7 bases between them. Reading the germline V gene gives CDR1 MDHEN and CDR2 SYDVKM.